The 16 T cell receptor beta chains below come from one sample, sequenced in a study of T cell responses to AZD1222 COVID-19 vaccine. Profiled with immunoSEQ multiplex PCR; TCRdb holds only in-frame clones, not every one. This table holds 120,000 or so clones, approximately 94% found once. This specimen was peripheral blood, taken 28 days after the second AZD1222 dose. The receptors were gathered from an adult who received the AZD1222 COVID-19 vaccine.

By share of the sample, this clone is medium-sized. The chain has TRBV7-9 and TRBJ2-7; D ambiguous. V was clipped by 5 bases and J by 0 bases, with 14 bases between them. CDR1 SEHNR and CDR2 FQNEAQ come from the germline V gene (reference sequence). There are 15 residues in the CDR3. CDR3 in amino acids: CASSVLIKGSYEQYF. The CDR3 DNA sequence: TGTGCCAGCAGCGTTCTGATAAAGGGCTCCTACGAGCAGTACTTC.

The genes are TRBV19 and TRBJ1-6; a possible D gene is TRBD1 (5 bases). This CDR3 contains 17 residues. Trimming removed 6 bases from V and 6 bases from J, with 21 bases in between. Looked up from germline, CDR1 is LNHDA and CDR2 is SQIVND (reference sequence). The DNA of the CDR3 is TGTGCCAGTAGATACCTAACGGGGGGAAGGGGTAATTCACCCCTCCACTTT. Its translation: CASRYLTGGRGNSPLHF.

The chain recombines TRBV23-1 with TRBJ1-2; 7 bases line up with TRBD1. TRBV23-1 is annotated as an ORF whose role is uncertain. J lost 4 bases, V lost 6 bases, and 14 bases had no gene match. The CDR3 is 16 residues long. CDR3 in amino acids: CASSHRDRERIYGYTF. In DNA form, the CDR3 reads TGCGCCAGCAGCCACCGCGACAGGGAGAGGATCTATGGCTACACCTTC.

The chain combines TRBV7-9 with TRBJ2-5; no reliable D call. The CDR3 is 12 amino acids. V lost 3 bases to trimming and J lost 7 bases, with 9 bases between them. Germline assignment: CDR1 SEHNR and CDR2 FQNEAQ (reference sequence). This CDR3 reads CASSFTSGTQYF. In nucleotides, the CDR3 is TGTGCCAGCAGCTTTACCTCTGGGACCCAGTACTTC.

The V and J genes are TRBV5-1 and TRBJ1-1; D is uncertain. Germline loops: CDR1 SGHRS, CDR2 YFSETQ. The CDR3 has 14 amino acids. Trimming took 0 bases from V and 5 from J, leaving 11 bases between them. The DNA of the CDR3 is TGCGCCAGCAGCTTGGTGGACCCGGGGACTGAAGCTTTCTTT. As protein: CASSLVDPGTEAFF. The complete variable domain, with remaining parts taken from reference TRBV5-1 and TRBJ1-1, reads KAGVTQTPRYLIKTRGQQVTLSCSPISGHRSVSWYQQTPGQGLQFLFEYFSETQRNKGNFPGRFSGRQFSNSRSEMNVSTLELGDSALYLCASSLVDPGTEAFFGQGTRLTVV.

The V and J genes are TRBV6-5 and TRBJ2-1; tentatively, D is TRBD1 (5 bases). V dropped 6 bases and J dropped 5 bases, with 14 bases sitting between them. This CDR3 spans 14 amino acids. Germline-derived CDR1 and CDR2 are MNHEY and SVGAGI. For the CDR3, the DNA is TGTGCCAGCAGATCAGGACAAGGCGACAATGAGCAGTTCTTC. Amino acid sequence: CASRSGQGDNEQFF.

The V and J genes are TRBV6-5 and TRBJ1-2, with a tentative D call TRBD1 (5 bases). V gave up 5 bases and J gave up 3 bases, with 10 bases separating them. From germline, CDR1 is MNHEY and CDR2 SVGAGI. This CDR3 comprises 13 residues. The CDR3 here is CASSHEGHYGYTF. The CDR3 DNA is TGTGCCAGCAGTCACGAGGGGCACTATGGCTACACCTTC.

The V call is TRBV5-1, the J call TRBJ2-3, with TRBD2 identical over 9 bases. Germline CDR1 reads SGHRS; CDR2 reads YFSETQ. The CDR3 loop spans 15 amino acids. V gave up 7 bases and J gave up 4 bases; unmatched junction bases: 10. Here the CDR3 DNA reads TGCGCCAGCTCCGAACAGCAGCGGGGGGCAGATACGCAGTATTTT. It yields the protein CASSEQQRGADTQYF. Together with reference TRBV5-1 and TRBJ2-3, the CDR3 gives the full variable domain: KAGVTQTPRYLIKTRGQQVTLSCSPISGHRSVSWYQQTPGQGLQFLFEYFSETQRNKGNFPGRFSGRQFSNSRSEMNVSTLELGDSALYLCASSEQQRGADTQYFGPGTRLTVL.

CDR3 sequence: CATTFLGTGANTGELFF. The DNA of the CDR3 is TGTGCCACGACTTTCCTCGGGACAGGGGCGAACACCGGGGAGCTGTTTTTT. This chain uses TRBV5-8 with TRBJ2-2, with TRBD1 identical over 10 bases. V lost 9 bases and J lost 0; bases outside the gene matches: 11. CDR3 size: 17 residues. The V gene's germline CDR1 is SGHTS and CDR2 YDEGEE.

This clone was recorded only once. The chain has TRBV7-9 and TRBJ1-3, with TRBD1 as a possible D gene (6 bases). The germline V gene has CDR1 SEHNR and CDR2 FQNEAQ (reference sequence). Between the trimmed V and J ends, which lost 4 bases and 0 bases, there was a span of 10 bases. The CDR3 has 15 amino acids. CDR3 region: CASSSGQLSGNTIYF. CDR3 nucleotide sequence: TGTGCCAGCAGCTCCGGACAGCTCTCTGGAAACACCATATATTTT.

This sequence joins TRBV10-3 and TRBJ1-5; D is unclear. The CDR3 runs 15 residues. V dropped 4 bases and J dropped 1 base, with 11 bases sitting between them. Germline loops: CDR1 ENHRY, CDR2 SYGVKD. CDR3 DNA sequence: TGTGCCATCAGTGCCTCAGGCATGAGCAATCAGCCCCAGCATTTT. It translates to CAISASGMSNQPQHF.

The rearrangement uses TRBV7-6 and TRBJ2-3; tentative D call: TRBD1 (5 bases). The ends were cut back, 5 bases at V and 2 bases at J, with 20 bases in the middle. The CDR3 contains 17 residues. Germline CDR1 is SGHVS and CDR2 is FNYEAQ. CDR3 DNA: TGTGCCAGCAGCCCCGCGCACAGGCCGCTGAACACAGATACGCAGTATTTT. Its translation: CASSPAHRPLNTDTQYF.

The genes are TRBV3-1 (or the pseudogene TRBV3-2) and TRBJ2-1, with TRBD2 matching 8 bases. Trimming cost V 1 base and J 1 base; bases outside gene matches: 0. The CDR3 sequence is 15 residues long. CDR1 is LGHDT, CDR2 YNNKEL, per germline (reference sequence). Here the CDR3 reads CASSQGGRSYNEQFF. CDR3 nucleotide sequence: TGTGCCAGCAGCCAAGGCGGGAGGTCCTACAATGAGCAGTTCTTC.

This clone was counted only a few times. The CDR3 nucleotides read TGTGCCACCAGCAGGGGGGCCGCCTCGAACACTGAAGCTTTCTTT. Translating it yields CATSRGAASNTEAFF. The chain uses TRBV15 and TRBJ1-1, with D maybe TRBD1 (6 bases). Trimming took off 3 bases at V and 1 base at J, with 12 bases between the two ends. The CDR3 extends over 15 amino acids. CDR1 LNHNV and CDR2 YYDKDF come from the germline V gene (reference sequence).

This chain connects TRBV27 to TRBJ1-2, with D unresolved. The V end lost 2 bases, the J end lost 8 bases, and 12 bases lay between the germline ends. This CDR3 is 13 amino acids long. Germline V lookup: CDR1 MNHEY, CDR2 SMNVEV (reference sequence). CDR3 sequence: CASSLNGGLGYTF. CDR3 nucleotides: TGTGCCAGCAGTTTAAATGGAGGCCTGGGCTACACCTTC.

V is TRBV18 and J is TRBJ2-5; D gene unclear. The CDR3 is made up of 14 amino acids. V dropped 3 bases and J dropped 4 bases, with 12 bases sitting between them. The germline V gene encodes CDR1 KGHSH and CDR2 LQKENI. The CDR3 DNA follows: TGTGCCAGCTCACCCAATGGGGTTGCAGAGACCCAGTACTTC. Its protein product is CASSPNGVAETQYF.